A single sample is the source of the 27 T cell receptor beta chains below, sequenced in a study of tumor and adjacent non-tumor tissue in lung cancer. TCRbeta libraries were built with three rounds of nested PCR, modified from ARM-PCR. TCRdb re-called the multiplex PCR reads through MiXCR, storing one row per CDR3 protein. The sample lists roughly 93,000 distinct CDR3 sequences; about 72% were seen once. This sample's RNA came from whole unsorted tissue. The sequenced sample was lung tumor tissue. Receptors originate from a man aged 55 to 70 with non-small cell lung cancer.

To note about this clonotype: Sequence at one end of the junction differs from germline and may be a read error. This chain links TRBV12-3 or TRBV12-4 with TRBJ1-4; D not certain. There are 14 residues in the CDR3. CDR3 protein: CASRLGSTNEKLFF. Written as DNA, the CDR3 is TGTGCCAGCAGATTAGGGTCAACTAATGAAAAACTGTTTTTT.

This clonotype was detected many times. The chain recombines TRBV30 with TRBJ1-4; 8 nucleotides line up with TRBD1. The J segment lost 0 bases and the V segment lost 3 bases, leaving 6 bases of the junction unmatched. CDR1 is GTSNPN, CDR2 SVGIG, per germline (reference sequence). The CDR3 totals 16 residues. The CDR3 nucleotides read TGTGCCTGGAGCCGGGACAGGAAAACAACTAATGAAAAACTGTTTTTT. Its protein product is CAWSRDRKTTNEKLFF.

Notes on this clonotype: A single base separates this from a much larger clone, so it may be a read error. CDR3 in amino acids: CASSLLEDEQFF. The CDR3 nucleotides read TGTGCCAGCAGTTTATTGGAAGATGAGCAGTTCTTC. The chain combines TRBV28 with TRBJ2-1; D gene uncertain. There are 12 residues in the CDR3. In germline, CDR1 is MDHEN, CDR2 SYDVKM. V gave up 1 base and J gave up 8 bases, with 6 bases separating them.

This clonotype was detected only a few times. One base away lies a much larger clone, so this may be a sequencing read error. V and J are TRBV2 and TRBJ2-1; perhaps TRBD2 as D (6 bases). CDR1 and CDR2 from the germline V gene are SNHLY and FYNNEI. CDR3 length: 12 residues. This CDR3 reads CAISGEAPEQFF. In DNA, the CDR3 is TGTGCCATCAGTGGGGAGGCTCCGGAGCAGTTCTTC.

The table lists this clonotype with many counts. V and J are TRBV20-1 and TRBJ2-3; no definite D call. This CDR3 is 16 amino acids long. Trimming cost V 2 bases and J 2 bases, with 17 bases left between them. Germline V gene lookup returns CDR1 DFQATT and CDR2 SNEGSKA (reference sequence). The chain's CDR3 is CSARSSSEALTDTQYF. CDR3 DNA sequence: TGCAGTGCTAGATCGTCATCAGAGGCCCTCACAGATACGCAGTATTTT.

Notes on this clonotype: Possible read error: a much larger clone is one base away. The gene calls are TRBV20-1 and TRBJ1-3; D gene unclear. Germline lookup yields CDR1 DFQATT and CDR2 SNEGSKA (reference sequence). The CDR3 has 11 amino acids. CDR3 coding DNA: TGCAGTGCTAGTTCTGGAAACGCCATATATTTT. Its protein product is CSASSGNAIYF.

As for this clonotype: This could be a read error, since a much larger clone is one nucleotide away. Because it lacks the conserved phenylalanine or tryptophan at the end, this CDR3 is likely a read error. The chain carries TRBV20-1 and TRBJ2-5; maybe TRBD1 (5 bases). The germline V gene encodes CDR1 DFQATT and CDR2 SNEGSKA (reference sequence). The V end lost 6 bases, the J end lost 0 bases, and 5 bases lay between the germline ends. The CDR3 contains 11 residues. DNA of the CDR3: TGCAGTGCGGGGCACCAAGAGACCCAGTACTTA. It specifies CSAGHQETQYL.

This clonotype was seen a few times. The germline gene is not matched at one end of the junction; a read error may be the cause. This chain links TRBV11-3 with TRBJ1-4; D is unresolved. The CDR3 has 13 amino acids. Germline lookup yields CDR1 SGHNT and CDR2 YENEEA. CDR3 in DNA: TGTGCCAGCAGTCCCCGGCTCGGCCGCAGTCCGACCTTT. Amino acid sequence: CASSPRLGRSPTF. Using reference TRBV11-3 and TRBJ1-4 for the parts outside the CDR3, the full variable domain is EAGVVQSPRYKIIEKKQPVAFWCNPISGHNTLYWYLQNLGQGPELLIRYENEEAVDDSQLPKDRFSAERLKGVDSTLKIQPAELGDSAVYLCASSPRLGRSPTFGSGTQLSVL.

On this clonotype: This could be a read error, since a much larger clone is one nucleotide away. The CDR3 DNA is TGCAGTGCTGGGCAAAACACCGGGGAGCTGCTTTTT. It specifies CSAGQNTGELLF. The chain joins TRBV20-1 to TRBJ2-2; TRBD2 is a possible D gene (5 bases). There are 12 residues in the CDR3. Germline V gene sequence: CDR1 DFQATT, CDR2 SNEGSKA (reference sequence).

This clonotype has just a few counts. A much larger clone differs by one base, so this may be a read error. As the CDR3 is not closed by the conserved phenylalanine or tryptophan, this likely results from a read error. The chain recombines TRBV6-6 with TRBJ1-1, with D tentatively TRBD1 (5 bases). Germline V CDR1 and CDR2: MNHNY, SVGAGI (reference sequence). The CDR3 contains 16 residues. V gave up 5 bases and J gave up 0 bases, with 16 bases separating them. CDR3 sequence (DNA): TGTGCCAGCAGTAAGGGGTGGGGCAACATGAACACTGAAGCTTTCTCT. The encoded protein is CASSKGWGNMNTEAFS.

With regard to this clonotype: Germline is not matched at one junction end, which may reflect a read error. J is TRBJ1-5 and V is TRBV4-3, with D unresolved. The CDR3 consists of 13 residues. Germline V gene sequence: CDR1 LGHNA, CDR2 YSLEER. This chain's CDR3 is CASSQYWDQPQHF. The CDR3, as DNA: TGTGCCAGCAGCCAATATTGGGATCAGCCCCAGCATTTT.

This chain joins TRBV4-3 and TRBJ2-3; no clear D gene. The length of the CDR3 is 17 residues. Trimming removed 4 bases at V and 1 base at J, with 18 bases between. Germline assignment: CDR1 LGHNA and CDR2 YSLEER. The CDR3 loop reads CASSPEASVRGTDTQYF. DNA of the CDR3: TGCGCCAGCAGCCCGGAAGCGAGTGTTAGGGGCACAGATACGCAGTATTTT.

This clonotype occurred a few times. The rearrangement joins TRBV7-9 to TRBJ1-5; 7 bases match TRBD1. This CDR3 has 14 amino acids. Unmatched junction bases numbered 5, after V lost 5 bases and J lost 4 bases. The germline gives CDR1 SEHNR, CDR2 FQNEAQ (reference sequence). CDR3 residues: CASSIGTVNQPQHF. Here the CDR3 DNA reads TGTGCCAGCAGCATCGGGACAGTGAATCAGCCCCAGCATTTT.

This clonotype was counted ten times or more. The rearrangement links TRBV7-9 to TRBJ2-1, with TRBD2 matching over 8 bases. The CDR3 is 12 amino acids. Germline loops: CDR1 SEHNR, CDR2 FQNEAQ (reference sequence). Trimming cost V 9 bases and J 8 bases; bases outside gene matches: 6. The CDR3 sequence is CASEAGEDEQFF. In DNA, the CDR3 is TGTGCCAGTGAAGCGGGAGAGGATGAGCAGTTCTTC.

Details on this clonotype: The junction differs from germline at one of its ends, possibly a read error. The chain is built from TRBV6-6 and TRBJ1-2; weak D call: TRBD1 (6 bases). Germline V gene data show CDR1 as MNHNY and CDR2 as SVGAGI (reference sequence). This CDR3 spans 13 amino acids. CDR3 sequence: CTSSYTGQNGYTF. DNA for the CDR3: TGTACCAGTAGTTACACAGGACAGAATGGCTACACCTTC.

As for this clonotype: This CDR3 fails to terminate in the conserved phenylalanine or tryptophan, so it likely reflects a read error. The genes are TRBV24-1 and TRBJ2-1; 11 bases align to TRBD2. This CDR3 has 18 residues. J lost 2 bases, V lost 12 bases, and 17 bases had no gene match. Per germline, CDR1 KGHDR and CDR2 SFDVKD. The CDR3 sequence is CAATESPSGGPTYNEQFI. The CDR3 region has the DNA TGTGCCGCCACTGAGTCTCCTAGCGGGGGGCCTACCTACAATGAGCAGTTCATC.

To note about this clonotype: A junction boundary mismatches the germline segment, possibly from a read error. This sequence joins TRBV29-1 and TRBJ2-3, with D maybe TRBD2 (5 bases). The V gene's germline CDR1 is SQVTM and CDR2 ANQGSEA. CDR3 length equals 14 residues. This chain's CDR3 is CSVEEASRRGTQYF. DNA for the CDR3: TGTAGCGTTGAAGAAGCTTCCCGGAGAGGTACGCAGTATTTT.

This rearrangement joins TRBV12-3 or TRBV12-4 to TRBJ2-7, with a possible D match to TRBD1 (5 bases). V was pared by 7 bases and J by 7 bases, with 20 bases between. The CDR3 extends over 14 amino acids. CDR3 loop: CASNLRAMQGEQYF. The CDR3 nucleotides read TGTGCCAGCAATCTCCGAGCTATGCAGGGTGAGCAGTACTTC.

As for this clonotype: An end of the junction does not agree with germline; a read error may underlie this. The chain joins TRBV6-2 or TRBV6-3 to TRBJ1-6; D gene ambiguous. Germline CDR1 MNHEY, CDR2 SVGEGT. The CDR3 length is 16 residues. CDR3 amino acids: CASSTPLGGVESPLHF. Written as DNA, the CDR3 is TGTGCTAGCAGCACCCCACTGGGCGGGGTTGAATCACCCCTCCACTTT.

With respect to this clonotype: It is likely a read error, because the conserved phenylalanine at the end of the CDR3 is missing. The chain joins TRBV4-1 to TRBJ2-4, with D possibly matching TRBD2 (6 bases). This CDR3 contains 17 residues. Looked up from germline, CDR1 is MGHRA and CDR2 is YSYEKL. The CDR3 coding sequence is TGCGCCAGCAGCCAAGAAAGGGCAGTACTAGCCAAGAACATTCAGTACTTA. This gives the protein CASSQERAVLAKNIQYL.

The chain has TRBV20-1 and TRBJ2-1, with 11 bases lining up with TRBD2. The germline CDR1 and CDR2 sequences are DFQATT and SNEGSKA (reference sequence). The junction had 5 bases not matched to a gene; V was cut back by 6 bases and J by 4 bases. The CDR3 spans 14 residues. The CDR3 sequence: CSATWTSGYNEQFF. In DNA form, the CDR3 reads TGCAGTGCCACCTGGACTAGCGGGTACAATGAGCAGTTCTTC.

A word on this clonotype: The junction departs from the called germline gene at one end, perhaps through a read error. The chain joins TRBV11-3 to TRBJ1-4; D unclear. Germline loops: CDR1 SGHNT, CDR2 YENEEA. CDR3 size: 13 residues. The CDR3 nucleotides are TGTGCCAGCAGCCCCCGGCTTGCCGGTAGTCCGACCTTT. It translates to CASSPRLAGSPTF.

Comment on this clonotype: As the CDR3 is not closed by the conserved phenylalanine or tryptophan, this likely results from a read error. The V call is TRBV11-1, the J call TRBJ2-1; TRBD2 aligns across 12 bases. The CDR3 runs to 16 residues. The germline V gene has CDR1 SGHAT and CDR2 FQDESV (reference sequence). This CDR3 is CASGLRSTSGGYDQFL. CDR3 bases: TGTGCCAGCGGCCTTCGCTCGACTAGCGGGGGATATGATCAGTTCCTC.

The sample holds a few counts of this clonotype. A clone one base away is much larger, so this may be a read error. This CDR3 is missing its conserved last phenylalanine or tryptophan, likely due to a read error. V usage is TRBV29-1 and J usage is TRBJ1-1; unclear D gene. The CDR3 contains 10 residues. V was cut by 6 bases and J by 1 base, with 3 bases left in between. The germline V gene has CDR1 SQVTM and CDR2 ANQGSEA. Here the CDR3 DNA reads TGCAGCGTGAAGAACACTGAAGCTTTCTCT. Its protein is CSVKNTEAFS.

About this clonotype itself: The junction shows a germline mismatch at one end, possibly a read error. This chain joins TRBV6-6 and TRBJ2-3; D perhaps matches TRBD1 (5 bases). CDR3 length: 17 residues. The germline gives CDR1 MNHNY, CDR2 SVGAGI (reference sequence). In nucleotides, the CDR3 is TGTGTCAGCAGTTACGATGTAGGGGCAGCCTCAGCAGATACGCAATATTTT. Protein: CVSSYDVGAASADTQYF.

As to this clonotype: This may come from a read error, since a much larger clone is one base off. CDR3 nucleotides: TGTGGCAGCAGTATTGCCTACGAGCAGTACTTC. This gives the protein CGSSIAYEQYF. This chain connects TRBV6-1 to TRBJ2-7; the D is unclear. The CDR3 has 11 amino acids. Germline lookup yields CDR1 MNHNS and CDR2 SASEGT.

As to this clonotype: An end of the junction differs from the germline gene, which may be a read error. The CDR3 bases are TGTGCTAGCAGTTCCGCGGCTGGAAACGCCATATATTTT. This translates into CASSSAAGNAIYF. The chain uses TRBV12-3 or TRBV12-4 and TRBJ1-3; D is unresolved. The CDR3 sequence is 13 residues long.